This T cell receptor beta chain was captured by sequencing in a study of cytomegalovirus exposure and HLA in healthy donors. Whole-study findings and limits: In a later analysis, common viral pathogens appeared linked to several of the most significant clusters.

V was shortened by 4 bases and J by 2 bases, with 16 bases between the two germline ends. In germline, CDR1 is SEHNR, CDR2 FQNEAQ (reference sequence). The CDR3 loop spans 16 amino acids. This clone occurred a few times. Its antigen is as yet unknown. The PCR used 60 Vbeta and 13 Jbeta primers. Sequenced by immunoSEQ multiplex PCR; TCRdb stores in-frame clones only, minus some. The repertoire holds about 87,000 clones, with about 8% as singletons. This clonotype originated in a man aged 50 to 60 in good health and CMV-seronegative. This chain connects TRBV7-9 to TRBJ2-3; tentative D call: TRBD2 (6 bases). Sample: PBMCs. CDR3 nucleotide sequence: TGTGCCAGCAGCTCTCCGGTCGGGGGATTCACAGATACGCAGTATTTT. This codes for CASSSPVGGFTDTQYF. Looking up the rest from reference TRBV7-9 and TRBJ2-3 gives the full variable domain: DTGVSQNPRHKITKRGQNVTFRCDPISEHNRLYWYRQTLGQGPEFLTYFQNEAQLEKSRLLSDRFSAERPKGSFSTLEIQRTEQGDSAMYLCASSSPVGGFTDTQYFGPGTRLTVL.